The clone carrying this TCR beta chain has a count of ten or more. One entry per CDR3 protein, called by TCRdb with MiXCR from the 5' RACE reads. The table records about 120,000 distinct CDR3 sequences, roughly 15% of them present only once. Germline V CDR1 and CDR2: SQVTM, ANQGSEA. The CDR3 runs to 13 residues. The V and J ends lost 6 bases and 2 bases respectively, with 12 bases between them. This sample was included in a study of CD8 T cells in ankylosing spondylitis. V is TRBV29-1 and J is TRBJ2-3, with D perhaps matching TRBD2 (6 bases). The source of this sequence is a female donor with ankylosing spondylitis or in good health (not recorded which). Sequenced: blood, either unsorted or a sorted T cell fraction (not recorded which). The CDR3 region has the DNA TGCAGCGTCTTAGCGGCCTACACAGATACGCAGTATTTT. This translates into CSVLAAYTDTQYF.